The 29 T cell receptor beta chains reported below all come from one sample, sequenced in a study of T cells of healthy individuals. TCRdb used MiXCR to reprocess the 5' RACE reads, holding one entry per CDR3 protein. The sample shows around 63,000 distinct CDR3 sequences, 15% to 20% of them seen only once. All receptors derive from a human donor in good health.

This clonotype showed up many times. The chain uses TRBV20-1 and TRBJ2-3; 10 bases are shared with TRBD2. J was trimmed by 10 bases and V by 0 bases; bases with no gene match: 10. The CDR3 has 15 residues. Germline V gives CDR1 DFQATT, CDR2 SNEGSKA (reference sequence). This chain's CDR3 is CSARDMVAGGSAQYF. The CDR3 DNA is TGCAGTGCTAGAGATATGGTAGCGGGAGGTTCTGCGCAGTATTTT.

There are many counts of this clonotype. The chain combines TRBV6-6 with TRBJ2-1; no reliable D call. The germline V gene has CDR1 MNHNY and CDR2 SVGAGI (reference sequence). The CDR3 totals 14 residues. V shed 2 bases and J shed 8 bases, with 13 bases lying between them. The CDR3 loop reads CASSYAAPTDEQFF. The CDR3 coding sequence is TGTGCCAGCAGTTACGCGGCCCCGACGGATGAGCAGTTCTTC.

In this sample, this clonotype turned up many times. The rearrangement uses TRBV5-6 and TRBJ2-3, with 10 bases aligning to TRBD2. CDR1 and CDR2 from the germline V gene are SGHDT and YYEEEE. V gave up 3 bases and J gave up 9 bases; unmatched junction bases: 7. The CDR3 sequence is 14 residues long. The CDR3 DNA sequence: TGTGCCAGCAGCTCACAAAGCGGGAGGGTGACGCAGTATTTT. Encoded protein: CASSSQSGRVTQYF.

This clonotype was detected many times. The chain employs TRBV5-1 and TRBJ1-2; D is uncertain. The germline gives CDR1 SGHRS, CDR2 YFSETQ. There are 14 residues in the CDR3. V was shortened by 0 bases and J by 2 bases, with 8 bases between the two germline ends. CDR3 sequence (DNA): TGCGCCAGCAGCTTGGAGGGCTACAACTATGGCTACACCTTC. It codes for CASSLEGYNYGYTF.

This clonotype has only a few counts. J is TRBJ2-2 and V is TRBV6-5; D possibly corresponds to TRBD2 (7 bases). Trimming cost V 6 bases and J 1 base, with 15 bases left between them. This CDR3 spans 16 amino acids. Germline V gene data show CDR1 as MNHEY and CDR2 as SVGAGI. Written as DNA, the CDR3 is TGTGCCAGCAGCGGGAACGGGGGGCTGAACACCGGGGAGCTGTTTTTT. This codes for CASSGNGGLNTGELFF.

The CDR3 protein is CASSPGQGDGEAFF. The CDR3 DNA reads as TGTGCCAGCTCACCGGGACAGGGGGATGGAGAAGCTTTCTTT. The rearrangement joins TRBV18 to TRBJ1-1, with 11 bases matching TRBD1. Germline assignment: CDR1 KGHSH and CDR2 LQKENI. V lost 3 bases and J lost 8; bases outside the gene matches: 5. The CDR3 has 14 residues.

The chain joins TRBV6-2 or TRBV6-3 to TRBJ1-2; tentatively, D is TRBD1 (5 bases). The CDR3 extends over 14 amino acids. V lost 5 bases to trimming and J lost 5 bases, with 15 bases between them. Looked up from germline, CDR1 is MNHEY and CDR2 is SVGEGT. Written as DNA, the CDR3 is TGTGCCAGCAGTGGGGCCAGGGTCGGGTATGGCTACACCTTC. The encoded protein is CASSGARVGYGYTF.

The sample holds a few counts of this clonotype. The chain employs TRBV11-2 and TRBJ2-3, with D maybe TRBD2 (5 bases). CDR3 length: 17 amino acids. V was pared by 4 bases and J by 2 bases, with 19 bases between. The germline V gene encodes CDR1 SGHAT and CDR2 FQNNGV. The CDR3 spells CASSSILEDLFTDTQYF. DNA of the CDR3: TGTGCCAGCAGCTCGATTTTGGAGGACCTTTTCACAGATACGCAGTATTTT.

The chain recombines TRBV11-2 with TRBJ2-2; no reliable D call. There are 13 residues in the CDR3. Germline V gives CDR1 SGHAT, CDR2 FQNNGV. Trimming removed 1 base at V and 4 bases at J, with 4 bases between. The CDR3 nucleotides read TGTGCCAGCAGCTTAGTCGCCACCGGGGAGCTGTTTTTT. This gives the protein CASSLVATGELFF.

J is TRBJ2-2 and V is TRBV12-3 or TRBV12-4; TRBD2 aligns across 8 bases. V lost 1 base, J lost 9 bases, and 10 bases stayed unmatched. This CDR3 is 16 amino acids long. CDR3 protein: CASSLDSGGLHRELFF. CDR3 nucleotide sequence: TGTGCCAGCAGTTTAGACAGCGGGGGCTTGCACCGGGAGCTGTTTTTT.

The table lists this clonotype with many counts. The rearrangement links TRBV3-1 to TRBJ2-1; D is undetermined. The length of the CDR3 is 12 residues. Germline V gene sequence: CDR1 LGHDT, CDR2 YNNKEL (reference sequence). The ends were cut back, 4 bases at V and 6 bases at J, with 7 bases in the middle. This CDR3 reads CASSPSVNEQFF. The CDR3 region has the DNA TGTGCCAGCAGCCCCAGCGTCAATGAGCAGTTCTTC.

The sample holds many counts of this clonotype. V gene TRBV20-1 combines with J gene TRBJ1-1; no firm D call. The CDR3 length is 10 residues. Trimming took off 7 bases at V and 7 bases at J, with 10 bases between the two ends. CDR1 and CDR2 from the germline V gene are DFQATT and SNEGSKA (reference sequence). The CDR3 DNA reads TGCAGTGTATCGGCCCTTGAAGCTTTCTTT. It translates to CSVSALEAFF.

The chain carries TRBV12-3 or TRBV12-4 and TRBJ1-6, with D hard to call. CDR3 length: 16 residues. Deletions cut 4 bases from V and 6 bases from J, with 16 bases between. CDR3 sequence: CASSYEGTGSNSPLHF. The CDR3 nucleotides are TGTGCCAGCAGTTACGAAGGTACCGGATCTAATTCACCCCTCCACTTT.

At least ten counts were recorded for this clonotype. The rearrangement links TRBV27 to TRBJ2-7, with D uncertain. CDR1 and CDR2 (germline): MNHEY, SMNVEV (reference sequence). This CDR3 region has 12 residues. The V end was cut by 5 bases, the J end by 2 bases, with 7 bases between. CDR3 DNA: TGTGCCAGCAGTCCAAATCCCTACGAGCAGTACTTC. Translating gives CASSPNPYEQYF.

At least ten counts were recorded for this clonotype. The chain has TRBV5-3 and TRBJ2-2; D is ambiguous. TRBV5-3 is an open reading frame whose function is uncertain. The CDR3 loop spans 18 amino acids. Trimming stripped 0 bases from V and 5 bases from J, with 20 bases between. As DNA, the CDR3 is TGTGCCAGAAGCTTGGAATCCCGCGCAGGCCCTGGGACCGGGGAGCTGTTTTTT. This gives the protein CARSLESRAGPGTGELFF.

This clonotype has a count of ten or more. V gene TRBV19 combines with J gene TRBJ2-1; weak D call: TRBD1 (6 bases). Looked up from germline, CDR1 is LNHDA and CDR2 is SQIVND (reference sequence). This CDR3 comprises 13 residues. The V gene lost 4 bases and the J gene lost 13 bases, with 17 bases spanning the gap. CDR3 sequence reads: CASSSQVRTAQFF. The CDR3 nucleotides are TGTGCCAGTAGTAGCCAGGTGCGGACAGCCCAGTTCTTC.

V usage is TRBV28 and J usage is TRBJ2-3; the match to TRBD2 covers 8 bases. Germline-derived CDR1 and CDR2 are MDHEN and SYDVKM. The CDR3 totals 18 residues. V trimming: 3 bases; J trimming: 2 bases; junction bases outside the gene matches: 13. This CDR3 reads CASSFPGGGALNTDTQYF. CDR3 sequence (DNA): TGTGCCAGCAGTTTTCCCGGGGGGGGAGCATTAAACACAGATACGCAGTATTTT.

This clonotype has a handful of counts. This chain connects TRBV25-1 to TRBJ1-5, with D perhaps TRBD1 (6 bases). The germline gives CDR1 MGHDK, CDR2 SYGVNS. Trimming stripped 4 bases from V and 4 bases from J, with 8 bases between. The CDR3 is 13 amino acids. CDR3 residues: CASSGRGNQPQHF. The CDR3 region has the DNA TGTGCCAGCAGTGGCAGGGGTAATCAGCCCCAGCATTTT.

This clonotype was counted ten times or more. The chain has TRBV29-1 and TRBJ2-2, with TRBD1 matching over 9 bases. The germline V gene encodes CDR1 SQVTM and CDR2 ANQGSEA. V dropped 5 bases and J dropped 4; count of bases not matched to a gene: 5. The CDR3 runs to 14 residues. The CDR3 region is CSVPTGGITGELFF. In DNA, the CDR3 is TGCAGCGTTCCCACAGGGGGCATCACCGGGGAGCTGTTTTTT.

This clonotype showed up many times. One junction end does not reproduce the germline sequence, and a read error may be involved. The rearrangement joins TRBV7-7 to TRBJ2-7; a possible D gene is TRBD2 (5 bases). Looked up from germline, CDR1 is SSHAT and CDR2 is FNYEAQ (reference sequence). This CDR3 is built from 13 residues. In DNA, the CDR3 is TGTGCTAGCAGCCCCCCGGGGTCCGTCGAGCAGTACTTC. It encodes CASSPPGSVEQYF.

The chain links TRBV6-2 or TRBV6-3 to TRBJ2-1; the match to TRBD2 covers 11 bases. Trimming removed 6 bases from V and 10 bases from J; junction bases left unmatched: 11. The length of the CDR3 is 15 residues. From germline, CDR1 is MNHEY and CDR2 SVGEGT. The CDR3 reads CASSRGLAGGTEQFF. CDR3 nucleotides: TGTGCCAGCAGCCGGGGGCTAGCGGGAGGTACCGAGCAGTTCTTC.

This clonotype was detected many times. V is TRBV11-2 and J is TRBJ2-7, with a tentative D call TRBD1 (6 bases). The CDR3 loop spans 14 amino acids. Deletions cut 3 bases from V and 6 bases from J, with 15 bases between. From germline, CDR1 is SGHAT and CDR2 FQNNGV. CDR3 loop: CASSLSQGSSEQYF. DNA of the CDR3: TGTGCCAGCAGCTTGAGTCAGGGGTCTAGCGAGCAGTACTTC.

This clonotype was detected only a few times. V usage is TRBV25-1 and J usage is TRBJ2-7; unclear D gene. Germline V gene sequence: CDR1 MGHDK, CDR2 SYGVNS. V lost 2 bases and J 1 base, leaving 18 bases between the germline ends. CDR3 length: 17 residues. The CDR3 DNA follows: TGTGCCAGCAGTGAACGGGTGACGAACAAACTTTCCTACGAGCAGTACTTC. It translates to CASSERVTNKLSYEQYF.

This clonotype was seen a handful of times. The genes are TRBV28 and TRBJ2-7; TRBD1 is a possible D gene (6 bases). V lost 4 bases to trimming and J lost 2 bases, with 6 bases between them. This CDR3 region has 12 residues. The germline gives CDR1 MDHEN, CDR2 SYDVKM. The CDR3, as DNA: TGTGCCAGCAGTTCAGGGGCCTACGAGCAGTACTTC. This sequence encodes CASSSGAYEQYF. Filled out from reference TRBV28 and TRBJ2-7, the complete variable domain reads DVKVTQSSRYLVKRTGEKVFLECVQDMDHENMFWYRQDPGLGLRLIYFSYDVKMKEKGDIPEGYSVSREKKERFSLILESASTNQTSMYLCASSSGAYEQYFGPGTRLTVT.

The chain has TRBV11-2 and TRBJ1-1, with D unclear. Trimming cost V 0 bases and J 11 bases, with 13 bases left between them. The germline V gene has CDR1 SGHAT and CDR2 FQNNGV. The CDR3 spans 13 residues. CDR3 DNA: TGTGCCAGCAGCTTAGATTCAGCCCGGAGGGCTTTCTTT. Its protein is CASSLDSARRAFF.

The chain carries TRBV7-9 and TRBJ2-1; possibly TRBD1 or TRBD2 for D (6 bases each). Germline V gives CDR1 SEHNR, CDR2 FQNEAQ (reference sequence). V was shortened by 5 bases and J by 7 bases, with 15 bases between the two germline ends. The CDR3 extends over 14 amino acids. The CDR3 nucleotides read TGTGCCAGCAGCCCCCAGGGGCGGGGAAATGAGCAGTTCTTC. This translates into CASSPQGRGNEQFF.

The V gene is TRBV7-6, the J gene TRBJ2-7; 8 nucleotides line up with TRBD2. Germline V gene lookup returns CDR1 SGHVS and CDR2 FNYEAQ. The CDR3 is 15 residues long. V gave up 6 bases and J gave up 0 bases; unmatched junction bases: 7. For the CDR3, the DNA is TGTGCCAGCAGTTCTACTAGCGGCCCCTCCTACGAGCAGTACTTC. Translated, it gives CASSSTSGPSYEQYF.

The chain employs TRBV5-1 and TRBJ2-3; a weak D match, TRBD2 (7 bases). The V end was cut by 4 bases, the J end by 2 bases, with 17 bases between. This CDR3 comprises 16 residues. Germline-derived CDR1 and CDR2 are SGHRS and YFSETQ. The CDR3 coding sequence is TGCGCCAGCAGCCCGGACGGCGGGGGCCCCACAGATACGCAGTATTTT. Its translation is CASSPDGGGPTDTQYF.

Comments on this clonotype: One end of the junction fails to match germline, which may point to a read error. The J gene is TRBJ1-2, the V gene TRBV7-8; D may be TRBD1 (6 bases). Germline loops: CDR1 SGHVS, CDR2 FQNEAQ. CDR3 size: 13 residues. The DNA of the CDR3 is TGTGCCAGCAGCTTAGGGGGGGCCAGTGGCTACAACTTC. This translates into CASSLGGASGYNF.